One sample yielded the 11 T cell receptor beta chains listed below, sequenced in a study of tissue T cells after allogeneic stem cell transplantation (dated 2022 in TCRdb). The library was prepared using the immunoSEQ multiplex PCR assay. Held by TCRdb, this immuneACCESS table contains in-frame sequences only and omits some clones. Under half of the omission traces to an unresolved V gene where checked; the cause of the rest is unknown. The sample includes tens of thousands of clones, with 85% observed a single time. Roughly 3.5% of the sample is in the top ten clones. The meaning of the sample's time point label: recipient (host-origin) PBMCs collected before allo-HCT. Sequenced here: blood, sampled before transplantation. These receptors all stem from a woman aged 18-50 years who later had graft-versus-host disease after an allogeneic stem cell transplant.

The chain couples TRBV11-2 to TRBJ2-2; D tentatively fits TRBD1 or TRBD2 (5 bases each). With 5 bases removed from V and 2 bases from J, the gap between germline ends came to 18 bases. In germline, CDR1 is SGHAT, CDR2 FQNNGV. This CDR3 spans 17 amino acids. Written as DNA, the CDR3 is TGTGCCAGCAGCCCAGGGTCGTGGGACCCCAACACCGGGGAGCTGTTTTTT. Protein product: CASSPGSWDPNTGELFF.

J is TRBJ2-1 and V is TRBV7-2; D is perhaps TRBD2 (7 bases). This CDR3 spans 14 amino acids. V lost 8 bases, J lost 3 bases, and 14 bases lay in between. CDR1 is SGHTA, CDR2 FQGNSA, per germline. The CDR3, as DNA: TGTGCCAGCGGGGGCGGGAGTGTCTACAATGAGCAGTTCTTC. Residues: CASGGGSVYNEQFF.

The CDR3 sequence: CASARPGDRSYNEQFF. The DNA for the CDR3 is TGCGCCAGCGCTCGTCCGGGGGATCGCTCCTACAATGAGCAGTTCTTC. This chain connects TRBV4-1 to TRBJ2-1; tentatively, D is TRBD2 (6 bases). Trimming took 8 bases from V and 0 from J, leaving 17 bases between them. Germline assignment: CDR1 MGHRA and CDR2 YSYEKL. The CDR3 has 16 amino acids.

This sequence joins TRBV19 and TRBJ1-1; perhaps TRBD1 as D (5 bases). The CDR3 consists of 14 residues. The ends were cut back, 5 bases at V and 0 bases at J, with 10 bases in the middle. Per germline, CDR1 LNHDA and CDR2 SQIVND (reference sequence). The CDR3 sequence is CASSPDSMNTEAFF. The CDR3 DNA sequence: TGTGCCAGTAGTCCTGACAGCATGAACACTGAAGCTTTCTTT.

This sequence joins TRBV14 and TRBJ2-7; no clear D. The V and J ends lost 4 bases and 3 bases respectively, with 13 bases between them. The CDR3 has 14 residues. From germline, CDR1 is SGHDN and CDR2 FVKESK. The CDR3 is CASSLKEWGYEQYF. The CDR3 nucleotides read TGTGCCAGCAGCCTCAAGGAATGGGGCTACGAGCAGTACTTC.

Regarding this clone: Sequence at one end of the junction differs from germline and may be a read error. This chain uses TRBV19 with TRBJ2-7; 9 bases match TRBD1. The CDR3 runs 16 residues. CDR1 and CDR2 (germline): LNHDA, SQIVND (reference sequence). This chain's CDR3 is CVSSIRGQGPSYEQYF. CDR3 bases: TGTGTCAGTAGTATTCGGGGACAGGGTCCCTCCTACGAGCAGTACTTC.

The chain has TRBV7-2 and TRBJ1-3, with a possible D match to TRBD1 (5 bases). V was clipped by 1 base and J by 9 bases, with 16 bases between them. The CDR3 loop spans 15 amino acids. The germline V gene has CDR1 SGHTA and CDR2 FQGNSA. The CDR3 spells CASSLGMGVPSTIYF. The CDR3 DNA sequence: TGTGCCAGCAGCTTAGGAATGGGGGTCCCAAGCACCATATATTTT.

V and J are TRBV6-2 or TRBV6-3 and TRBJ2-7; 7 bases map to TRBD2. Germline values: CDR1 MNHEY, CDR2 SVGEGT. V trimming: 3 bases; J trimming: 0 bases; junction bases outside the gene matches: 2. The CDR3 loop spans 14 amino acids. In DNA, the CDR3 is TGTGCCAGCAGTTATCTAGCGGACTCCTACGAGCAGTACTTC. It translates to CASSYLADSYEQYF.

The V call is TRBV7-9, the J call TRBJ2-1; no firm D call. V was cut by 1 base and J by 5 bases, with 9 bases left in between. This CDR3 contains 14 residues. Per germline, CDR1 SEHNR and CDR2 FQNEAQ (reference sequence). CDR3 residues: CASSLDGMNNEQFF. The CDR3 DNA reads as TGTGCCAGCAGCTTAGACGGCATGAACAATGAGCAGTTCTTC.

This rearrangement joins TRBV25-1 to TRBJ1-1; D ambiguous. Germline CDR1 reads MGHDK; CDR2 reads SYGVNS. This CDR3 is built from 13 residues. V gave up 6 bases and J gave up 6 bases, with 14 bases separating them. The CDR3 region is CASSPARWPEAFF. The CDR3 region has the DNA TGTGCCAGCAGCCCCGCCAGGTGGCCTGAAGCTTTCTTT.

The CDR3 bases are TGTGCCAGCAGCTTGTACCCAGGGGCCTACAATGAGCAGTTCTTC. Its translation is CASSLYPGAYNEQFF. The rearrangement links TRBV5-8 to TRBJ2-1; D possibly corresponds to TRBD1 (6 bases). V lost 1 base and J 2 bases, leaving 10 bases between the germline ends. Germline CDR1 is SGHTS and CDR2 is YDEGEE. The CDR3 consists of 15 residues.